A single count supports the clone carrying this TCR beta chain. As originally analysed: From reference gene primer amplification, estimates of nucleated cell counts were derived. Sequencing used immunoSEQ multiplex PCR; TCRdb keeps in-frame clones, though not all of them. The DNA was the basis for D and trimming; V, J and clone size are from that table. The repertoire holds under 200,000 clones, with less than 80% as singletons. This sample is drawn from a study of blood T cell repertoires in COVID-19. Everyone who took part was 18 to 89 years old, and they came from over 20 US areas. CDR1 SGHRS and CDR2 YFSETQ come from the germline V gene. This CDR3 spans 14 amino acids. V was clipped by 3 bases and J by 5 bases, with 14 bases between them.

The TCR sequence derives from a woman in her seventies in a cohort exposed to, infected with or recovered from COVID-19 (not recorded which). Sequenced sample: PBMCs or T cells enriched from blood (not recorded which). V is TRBV5-1 and J is TRBJ1-2; unclear D gene. CDR3 residues: CASSSQVAGYGYTF. The DNA of the CDR3 is TGCGCCAGCAGCTCGCAGGTGGCAGGTTATGGCTACACCTTC.